Each of the 10 T cell receptor beta chains below was sequenced from the same sample in a study of blood T cell repertoires in COVID-19. Produced via immunoSEQ multiplex PCR; TCRdb's table is partial and in-frame only. The sample has fewer than 120,000 clones, 65% to 90% seen once; the top ten hold 15% to 20%. Sequencing used peripheral blood. Receptors were obtained from an older woman with acute or convalescent COVID-19.

The J gene is TRBJ1-2, the V gene TRBV5-1; weak D call: TRBD1 (6 bases). V was clipped by 0 bases and J by 0 bases, with 12 bases between them. Per the germline V gene, CDR1 is SGHRS and CDR2 is YFSETQ. This CDR3 contains 16 residues. CDR3 loop: CASSLDWDTANYGYTF. CDR3 bases: TGCGCCAGCAGCTTGGATTGGGACACTGCTAACTATGGCTACACCTTC.

This chain uses TRBV2 with TRBJ2-7; TRBD2 matches 8 bases. This CDR3 spans 12 amino acids. Germline lookup yields CDR1 SNHLY and CDR2 FYNNEI. Trimming removed 7 bases from V and 4 bases from J; junction bases left unmatched: 3. The CDR3 DNA sequence: TGTGCCAGCAACGGGAGGGGGTACGAGCAGTACTTC. Protein product: CASNGRGYEQYF.

This clone turned up a few times. The chain is built from TRBV10-3 and TRBJ2-2; 11 nucleotides align to TRBD2. V was clipped by 8 bases and J by 1 base; unmatched bases: 6. This CDR3 spans 16 amino acids. Germline-derived CDR1 and CDR2 are ENHRY and SYGVKD. CDR3 protein: CAIFASGGKNTGELFF. CDR3 DNA sequence: TGTGCCATCTTCGCTAGCGGGGGGAAGAACACCGGGGAGCTGTTTTTT.

The chain couples TRBV6-5 to TRBJ1-1, with 8 bases identical to TRBD1. The germline V gene has CDR1 MNHEY and CDR2 SVGAGI. The CDR3 runs to 13 residues. V was pared by 7 bases and J by 11 bases, with 12 bases of the junction left unmatched. The CDR3 reads CASKNRGGGEAFF. In DNA form, the CDR3 reads TGTGCCAGCAAAAACAGGGGGGGCGGGGAGGCTTTCTTT.

This rearrangement joins TRBV14 to TRBJ1-2; tentatively, D is TRBD1 (5 bases). Germline V CDR1 and CDR2: SGHDN, FVKESK. The length of the CDR3 is 14 residues. Trimming took 1 base from V and 3 from J, leaving 9 bases between them. The CDR3 loop is CASSQVGRDYGYTF. CDR3 nucleotides: TGTGCCAGCAGCCAAGTGGGCAGGGACTATGGCTACACCTTC.

The gene calls are TRBV2 and TRBJ2-7, with D possibly being TRBD1 (5 bases). This CDR3 spans 13 amino acids. In germline, CDR1 is SNHLY, CDR2 FYNNEI. V lost 7 bases and J 2 bases, leaving 12 bases between the germline ends. This chain's CDR3 is CASMAGLPYEQYF. Here the CDR3 DNA reads TGTGCCAGCATGGCAGGGTTACCCTACGAGCAGTACTTC.

V and J are TRBV6-5 and TRBJ1-1; 7 bases fit TRBD1. The CDR3 is made up of 15 amino acids. Per the germline V gene, CDR1 is MNHEY and CDR2 is SVGAGI. Trimming cost V 8 bases and J 4 bases; bases outside gene matches: 13. The CDR3 is CASPRTPPGGTEAFF. In DNA, the CDR3 is TGTGCCAGCCCCAGGACCCCCCCAGGGGGCACTGAAGCTTTCTTT.

The chain carries TRBV5-4 and TRBJ1-4; 8 positions agree with TRBD1. Germline CDR1 SGHNT, CDR2 YYREEE (reference sequence). CDR3 size: 16 residues. V trimming: 4 bases; J trimming: 3 bases; junction bases outside the gene matches: 8. The chain's CDR3 is CASSMDRVEANEKLFF. CDR3 DNA: TGTGCCAGCAGCATGGACAGGGTGGAAGCTAATGAAAAACTGTTTTTT.

The chain uses TRBV28 and TRBJ1-1; D gene unclear. Trimming cost V 2 bases and J 3 bases, with 10 bases left between them. This CDR3 is 14 amino acids long. In germline, CDR1 is MDHEN, CDR2 SYDVKM. CDR3 nucleotide sequence: TGTGCCAGCAGTTTAGGAGGGTCCGACACTGAAGCTTTCTTT. The encoded protein is CASSLGGSDTEAFF. The variable domain in full, completed from reference TRBV28 and TRBJ1-1, reads DVKVTQSSRYLVKRTGEKVFLECVQDMDHENMFWYRQDPGLGLRLIYFSYDVKMKEKGDIPEGYSVSREKKERFSLILESASTNQTSMYLCASSLGGSDTEAFFGQGTRLTVV.

CDR3 bases: TGTGCCAGCTCACCCGGCGGGGCAACTAATGAAAAACTGTTTTTT. This encodes CASSPGGATNEKLFF. This sequence joins TRBV18 and TRBJ1-4; D is undetermined. Trimming took 3 bases from V and 0 from J, leaving 8 bases between them. The CDR3 extends over 15 amino acids. CDR1 is KGHSH, CDR2 LQKENI, per germline.